The 3 T cell receptor beta chains in this list originate from one sample, sequenced in a study of blood T cells in healthy people across ages. Then a second PCR, running roughly 7 to 11 cycles, was carried out with a sample-barcoded 5' primer and a J-beta primer mix. TCRdb used MiXCR to reprocess the 5' RACE reads, holding one entry per CDR3 protein. Among 1.4 million or so distinct CDR3 sequences listed, roughly 43% were seen once. The sample consisted of blood. The receptors shown here come from a woman under 30 in good health.

This clonotype has only one observation. CDR3 in amino acids: CASSSSVERPQHF. CDR3 nucleotide sequence: TGTGCCAGCAGTTCAAGCGTTGAGCGGCCCCAGCATTTT. V is TRBV12-3 or TRBV12-4 and J is TRBJ1-5; D not resolved. The CDR3 spans 13 residues. Trimming shortened V by 4 bases and J by 9 bases, and 13 bases separated the two germline ends.

A few counts support this clonotype. The gene calls are TRBV4-3 and TRBJ2-3, with D unresolved. The CDR3 sequence is 16 residues long. From germline, CDR1 is LGHNA and CDR2 YSLEER. V gave up 0 bases and J gave up 0 bases, with 10 bases separating them. CDR3: CASSQDRALSTDTQYF. The CDR3 region has the DNA TGCGCCAGCAGCCAAGATCGTGCGCTCAGCACAGATACGCAGTATTTT.

The chain recombines TRBV2 with TRBJ2-2; possible D gene TRBD1, 5 bases. CDR3 length: 14 amino acids. Germline CDR1 reads SNHLY; CDR2 reads FYNNEI. V was shortened by 5 bases and J by 5 bases, with 12 bases between the two germline ends. CDR3 DNA: TGTGCCAGCAGTTCGGACACTCAGACCGGGGAGCTGTTTTTT. It encodes CASSSDTQTGELFF.